Listed here are 5 T cell receptor beta chains from one sample, sequenced in a study of technical replicates of blood from a handful of donors. The protocol was immunoSEQ multiplex PCR, while the TCRdb copy is restricted to in-frame clones and leaves out a portion. The table has 75,000 or so clones, approximately 93% seen once. Specimen: T cells isolated from PBMCs. These receptors originate from a human donor in good health.

This clone was picked up one time. This sequence joins TRBV27 and TRBJ1-1; no definite D call. CDR3 length equals 12 residues. Germline values: CDR1 MNHEY, CDR2 SMNVEV (reference sequence). V was shortened by 6 bases and J by 1 base, with 6 bases between the two germline ends. CDR3 protein: CASRRGNTEAFF. The CDR3 coding sequence is TGTGCCAGCAGACGAGGGAACACTGAAGCTTTCTTT.

This clone was detected only once. The chain joins TRBV30 to TRBJ2-5; 8 positions agree with TRBD2. The V gene end was trimmed by 5 bases and the J gene end by 2 bases; junction bases not matched to a gene: 4. Germline CDR1 and CDR2: GTSNPN and SVGIG (reference sequence). The CDR3 runs to 13 residues. CDR3 in DNA: TGTGCCTGGCAGCGGGAGTTACAAGAGACCCAGTACTTC. It codes for CAWQRELQETQYF.

The genes are TRBV14 and TRBJ2-1; 8 positions match TRBD2. The V gene's germline CDR1 is SGHDN and CDR2 FVKESK. V lost 1 base to trimming and J lost 8 bases; unmatched junction nucleotides: 16. This CDR3 has 18 amino acids. Written as DNA, the CDR3 is TGTGCCAGCAGCCAAGCATTAGGGGAAGCGGGAGATGGCTATGAGCAGTTCTTC. It encodes CASSQALGEAGDGYEQFF.

This chain uses TRBV29-1 with TRBJ2-5, with D unresolved. V gave up 2 bases and J gave up 6 bases, with 19 bases separating them. The CDR3 is 15 residues long. Germline V lookup: CDR1 SQVTM, CDR2 ANQGSEA. The CDR3 sequence: CSVEKFTGSRKTQYF. For the CDR3, the DNA is TGCAGCGTTGAAAAGTTTACGGGTTCTCGTAAGACCCAGTACTTC.

The chain combines TRBV2 with TRBJ1-2; D possibly corresponds to TRBD1 (5 bases). The V and J ends lost 6 bases and 5 bases respectively, with 7 bases between them. The V gene's germline CDR1 is SNHLY and CDR2 FYNNEI. The CDR3 has 11 amino acids. This CDR3 is CASRQAYGYTF. CDR3 bases: TGTGCCAGCAGACAGGCTTATGGCTACACCTTC.